This entry features one T cell receptor beta chain sequence. Its antigen is unknown. TCRdb fed the reads into MiXCR, producing one record per CDR3 protein. The sample yields some 920,000 distinct CDR3 sequences, about 33% seen once. The sample originates from a study of T cell repertoires in cytomegalovirus infection. Study-wide context: Newly reported HLA-C-restricted and thoroughly characterized HLA-B-restricted CMV epitopes were employed. Public signatures in TCR beta pointed to CMV infection and matching HLA type. Study observations and caveats: Clonotype analysis showed dominance of the ex vivo response by HLA-C-restricted CMV-specific TCR beta clonotypes. Summed frequency of shared TCR beta families picked out CMV carriers who also had the relevant HLA.

Germline V CDR1 and CDR2: LGHNT, FRNRAP. This CDR3 contains 14 residues. The ends were cut back, 1 base at V and 9 bases at J, with 13 bases in the middle. The chain carries TRBV12-5 and TRBJ2-1, with TRBD1 as a possible D gene (6 bases). The sequence came from a human donor in good health (CMV status not recorded). Some clones in this sample may be carry-over from other donors' samples. The sample in question was cultured CD8+ T cells from PBMCs, obtained from culture after CMV antigen stimulation. This chain's CDR3 is CASGLESGVREQFF. Here the CDR3 DNA reads TGTGCTAGTGGTTTGGAATCAGGGGTCCGTGAGCAGTTCTTC.